Below, one T cell receptor beta chain is given with its context. The target antigen is unknown. CDR1 is MNHEY and CDR2 is SVGAGI in the germline V gene. Trimming took 5 bases from V and 5 from J; bases not matched to a gene: 9. This CDR3 is 14 amino acids long. The protocol was immunoSEQ multiplex PCR, while the TCRdb copy is restricted to in-frame clones and leaves out a portion. This table has roughly 10,000 clones, approximately 80% appearing once. The data were obtained in a study of ipilimumab plus nivolumab after autologous stem cell transplantation. For the study at large: Both relapsed and primary refractory DLBCL were included. The study, taken as a whole, reports: The authors say TCR, Treg and microbiome findings warrant further study.

The sequence derives from a male donor with diffuse large B-cell lymphoma. The V gene is TRBV6-5, the J gene TRBJ2-7; the match to TRBD1 covers 7 bases. The sample consisted of PBMCs, taken in a trial of ipilimumab plus nivolumab as post-transplant consolidation. The CDR3 nucleotides are TGTGCCAGCAGTCCAAGGGACAGTTCGAACGAGCAGTACTTC. Its translation: CASSPRDSSNEQYF.